These 17 T cell receptor beta chains originate from one sample sequenced in a study of blood T cells in healthy people across ages. A J-beta primer mix and a sample-barcoded 5' primer were used in a second PCR of roughly 6 to 11 cycles. TCRdb re-analysed the 5' RACE reads in MiXCR, keeping a single row per CDR3 protein. The sample yields 920,000 or so distinct CDR3 sequences, 45% seen once. Material for sequencing was blood. The receptor set was obtained from a woman aged 55 to 70 in good health.

The rearrangement uses TRBV7-2 and TRBJ1-4; D ambiguous. Trimming shortened V by 5 bases and J by 7 bases, and 11 bases separated the two germline ends. This CDR3 has 13 residues. From germline, CDR1 is SGHTA and CDR2 FQGNSA. The CDR3 sequence is CASSGWLGEKLFF. CDR3 sequence (DNA): TGTGCCAGCAGCGGATGGTTGGGTGAAAAACTGTTTTTT. The full variable domain, with the rest looked up from reference TRBV7-2 and TRBJ1-4, is GAGVSQSPSNKVTEKGKDVELRCDPISGHTALYWYRQSLGQGLEFLIYFQGNSAPDKSGLPSDRFSAERTGGSVSTLTIQRTQQEDSAVYLCASSGWLGEKLFFGSGTQLSVL.

Concerning this clonotype itself: Possible read error: a much larger clone is one base away. The V gene is TRBV3-1, the J gene TRBJ2-7; no reliable D call. Trimming took 1 base from V and 3 from J, leaving 10 bases between them. The length of the CDR3 is 14 residues. Germline CDR1 LGHDT, CDR2 YNNKEL (reference sequence). The CDR3 DNA sequence: TGTGCCAGCAGCCAAGGAAGGCCTGACTACGAGCAGTACTTC. Residues: CASSQGRPDYEQYF.

The DNA for the CDR3 is TGTGCCAGCAGCCCCGGGACTTTAATATTGACCCAGTACTTC. Protein sequence: CASSPGTLILTQYF. The V call is TRBV12-3 or TRBV12-4, the J call TRBJ2-7; D may be TRBD2 (6 bases). The J call may be mistaken, given a closer DNA end match to TRBJ2-5. The CDR3 contains 14 residues.

This clonotype has a single count. The chain employs TRBV4-1 and TRBJ2-1, with 11 bases matching TRBD2. Unmatched junction bases numbered 9, after V lost 1 base and J lost 10 bases. The CDR3 runs 16 residues. Germline CDR1 MGHRA, CDR2 YSYEKL. The CDR3 sequence: CASSQGTSGLQREQFF. The DNA for the CDR3 is TGCGCCAGCAGCCAAGGGACTAGCGGGTTACAAAGGGAGCAGTTCTTC.

The chain recombines TRBV20-1 with TRBJ2-7; D uncertain. Trimming stripped 2 bases from V and 2 bases from J, with 7 bases between. The CDR3 has 12 amino acids. CDR1 is DFQATT, CDR2 SNEGSKA, per germline (reference sequence). CDR3 sequence: CSARPGPYEQYF. CDR3 DNA: TGCAGTGCTAGACCAGGTCCCTACGAGCAGTACTTC.

This clonotype has only a few counts. The chain has TRBV7-2 and TRBJ2-1; the match to TRBD2 covers 10 bases. Unmatched junction bases numbered 4, after V lost 4 bases and J lost 4 bases. Germline-derived CDR1 and CDR2 are SGHTA and FQGNSA. The CDR3 covers 15 residues. CDR3 sequence: CASSWGLANYNEQFF. CDR3 DNA: TGTGCCAGCAGCTGGGGACTAGCGAATTACAATGAGCAGTTCTTC.

This clonotype was seen a few times. V usage is TRBV27 and J usage is TRBJ2-1; D is uncertain. Trimming removed 5 bases at V and 13 bases at J, with 18 bases between. Germline loops: CDR1 MNHEY, CDR2 SMNVEV (reference sequence). This CDR3 region has 13 residues. The CDR3, as DNA: TGTGCCAGCAGTGTAATTTTTGGGGAACCCCAGTTCTTC. It codes for CASSVIFGEPQFF.

The chain employs TRBV2 and TRBJ1-2; a weak D match, TRBD1 (5 bases). The ends were cut back, 6 bases at V and 4 bases at J, with 12 bases in the middle. This CDR3 region has 13 residues. Germline V CDR1 and CDR2: SNHLY, FYNNEI. The CDR3 DNA reads as TGTGCCAGCAGCCTGACAGTCGGCTATGGCTACACCTTC. The encoded protein is CASSLTVGYGYTF.

The genes are TRBV7-9 and TRBJ2-5; 7 bases agree with TRBD2. Germline trimming cut 3 bases from V and 3 bases from J; bases unmatched to any gene: 10. The CDR3 spans 16 residues. The germline V gene encodes CDR1 SEHNR and CDR2 FQNEAQ (reference sequence). The CDR3 region has the DNA TGTGCCAGCAGCTTCCCGCGGGCTAGCGGAGAAGAGACCCAGTACTTC. It translates to CASSFPRASGEETQYF.

The chain joins TRBV20-1 to TRBJ2-1, with a possible D match to TRBD2 (5 bases). This CDR3 region has 13 residues. Trimming shortened V by 5 bases and J by 3 bases, and 11 bases separated the two germline ends. Germline assignment: CDR1 DFQATT and CDR2 SNEGSKA (reference sequence). As DNA, the CDR3 is TGCAGTGCTCAGGAGCGGTTCTACAATGAGCAGTTCTTC. Translation gives CSAQERFYNEQFF.

The chain joins TRBV14 to TRBJ1-1; D is undetermined. V was shortened by 3 bases and J by 9 bases, with 14 bases between the two germline ends. CDR3 length equals 13 residues. CDR1 and CDR2 from the germline V gene are SGHDN and FVKESK. CDR3 residues: CASSQGLSIKAFF. The CDR3 bases are TGTGCCAGCAGCCAGGGGTTATCGATTAAAGCTTTCTTT.

V is TRBV3-1 and J is TRBJ2-7; 10 bases fit TRBD2. The CDR3 has 18 residues. Germline lookup yields CDR1 LGHDT and CDR2 YNNKEL (reference sequence). The V and J ends lost 4 bases and 7 bases, in that order; junction bases with no gene match: 19. DNA of the CDR3: TGTGCCAGCAGCCCAAATAAACCTAGCGGGAGAAGGACGGGGGAGCAGTACTTC. Amino acid sequence: CASSPNKPSGRRTGEQYF.

In its sample, this clonotype was seen a few times. The chain has TRBV20-1 and TRBJ2-1; 7 bases line up with TRBD1. With 2 bases clipped from V and 9 bases from J, the junction kept 13 bases outside the gene matches. This CDR3 comprises 15 residues. Germline-derived CDR1 and CDR2 are DFQATT and SNEGSKA (reference sequence). DNA of the CDR3: TGCAGTGCTAGACCCCTCACTGACAGGGTGGTTGAGCAGTTCTTC. Translated, it gives CSARPLTDRVVEQFF.

The chain employs TRBV7-6 and TRBJ1-5; 7 bases are a match to TRBD1. The ends lost 1 base at V and 9 bases at J; junction bases unmatched: 0. This CDR3 comprises 12 residues. Germline lookup yields CDR1 SGHVS and CDR2 FNYEAQ. The CDR3 bases are TGTGCCAGCAGCTTAGACAGGGGGCCCCAGCATTTT. Its translation: CASSLDRGPQHF.

The V call is TRBV20-1, the J call TRBJ1-1; 8 bases are shared with TRBD1. The CDR3 has 13 residues. Trimming cost V 5 bases and J 3 bases; bases outside gene matches: 5. Per germline, CDR1 DFQATT and CDR2 SNEGSKA (reference sequence). CDR3 nucleotides: TGCAGTGCTCCCAGGGGGCAGTACACTGAAGCTTTCTTT. It yields the protein CSAPRGQYTEAFF.

CDR3 DNA sequence: TGCAGCGTTGAACTAGCGGGAGGGCCGTACTTC. Amino acids: CSVELAGGPYF. V and J are TRBV29-1 and TRBJ2-7; the match to TRBD2 covers 12 bases. The CDR3 is made up of 11 amino acids. V shed 2 bases, J shed 12 bases, and the junction held 2 bases outside the gene matches. CDR1 and CDR2 from the germline V gene are SQVTM and ANQGSEA.

The chain combines TRBV7-2 with TRBJ1-4; D call uncertain. Germline lookup yields CDR1 SGHTA and CDR2 FQGNSA. The CDR3 contains 14 residues. Trimming cost V 1 base and J 3 bases, with 6 bases left between them. CDR3 sequence: CASSLDPANEKLFF. The DNA for the CDR3 is TGTGCCAGCAGCTTAGACCCAGCTAATGAAAAACTGTTTTTT.